This T cell receptor beta chain was documented in a study of siplizumab effects on memory and regulatory T cells. Comment on this clone: Its specificity is not known.

Findings and limits, study-wide: There were only a minor fraction of alloreactive clones that mapped to unstimulated subsets. Naive T cell populations appeared to exhibit greater diversity than memory cells and appeared to be major alloresponse contributors.

This CDR3 contains 18 residues. Germline CDR1 reads MNHNS; CDR2 reads SASEGT. Trimming removed 4 bases from V and 0 bases from J; junction bases left unmatched: 12. The assay was immunoSEQ multiplex PCR, and TCRdb's table has in-frame clones only and misses some. Of 95,000 to 100,000 clones in the sample, about 93% were seen once. This clonotype was sampled from a human donor in good health. Sequenced input: non-Treg CD4+ T cells sorted from blood. The chain uses TRBV6-1 and TRBJ2-1, with 7 bases fitting TRBD2. The CDR3 reads CASSVQGRALFSYNEQFF. The CDR3, as DNA: TGTGCCAGCAGTGTCCAAGGGAGGGCGTTGTTCTCCTACAATGAGCAGTTCTTC.